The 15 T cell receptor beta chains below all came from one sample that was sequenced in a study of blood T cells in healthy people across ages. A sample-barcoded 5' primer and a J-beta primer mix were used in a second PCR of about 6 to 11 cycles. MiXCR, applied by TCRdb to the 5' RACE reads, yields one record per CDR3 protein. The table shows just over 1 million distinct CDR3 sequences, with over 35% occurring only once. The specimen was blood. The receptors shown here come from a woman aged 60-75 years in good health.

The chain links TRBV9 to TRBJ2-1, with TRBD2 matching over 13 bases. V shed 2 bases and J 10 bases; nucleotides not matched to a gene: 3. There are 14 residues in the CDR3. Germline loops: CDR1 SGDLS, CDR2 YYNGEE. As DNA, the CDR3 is TGTGCCAGCAGCGTTACTAGCGGGGGGGTGGAGCAGTTCTTC. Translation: CASSVTSGGVEQFF.

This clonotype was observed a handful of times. The CDR3 coding sequence is TGTGCCAGCAGCCTAGCCGGACGGGGGGCCAAAAACATTCAGTACTTC. It yields the protein CASSLAGRGAKNIQYF. This sequence joins TRBV28 and TRBJ2-4; D is possibly TRBD2 (6 bases). CDR1 is MDHEN and CDR2 is SYDVKM in the germline V gene. This CDR3 has 16 amino acids. V was pared by 6 bases and J by 1 base, with 16 bases between.

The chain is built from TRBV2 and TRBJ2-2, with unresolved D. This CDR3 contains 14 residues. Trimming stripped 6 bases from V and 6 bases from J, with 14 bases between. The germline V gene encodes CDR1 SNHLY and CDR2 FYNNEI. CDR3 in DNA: TGTGCCAGCAGGCTAGTCGGCTCCGCCGGGGAGCTGTTTTTT. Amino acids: CASRLVGSAGELFF.

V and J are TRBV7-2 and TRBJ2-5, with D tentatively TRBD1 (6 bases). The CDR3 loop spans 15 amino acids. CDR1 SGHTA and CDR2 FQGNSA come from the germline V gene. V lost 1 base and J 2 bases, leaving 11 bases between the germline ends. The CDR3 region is CASSLEGTPQETQYF. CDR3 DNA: TGTGCCAGCAGCTTAGAGGGGACACCGCAAGAGACCCAGTACTTC. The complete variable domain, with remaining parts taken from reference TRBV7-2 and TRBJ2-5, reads GAGVSQSPSNKVTEKGKDVELRCDPISGHTALYWYRQSLGQGLEFLIYFQGNSAPDKSGLPSDRFSAERTGGSVSTLTIQRTQQEDSAVYLCASSLEGTPQETQYFGPGTRLLVL.

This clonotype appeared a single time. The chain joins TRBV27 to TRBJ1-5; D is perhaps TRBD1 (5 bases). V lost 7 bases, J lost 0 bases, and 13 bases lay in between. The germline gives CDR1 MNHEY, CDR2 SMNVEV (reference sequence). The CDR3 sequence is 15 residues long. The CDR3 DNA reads TGTGCCAGCACCGCTATGGGGGGTAGCAATCAGCCCCAGCATTTT. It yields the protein CASTAMGGSNQPQHF.

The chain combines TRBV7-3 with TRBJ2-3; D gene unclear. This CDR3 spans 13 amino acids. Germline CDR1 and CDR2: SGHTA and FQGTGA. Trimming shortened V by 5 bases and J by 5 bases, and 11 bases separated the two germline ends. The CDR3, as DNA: TGTGCCAGCAGCCCAGCCCCTGTAGATACGCAGTATTTT. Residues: CASSPAPVDTQYF.

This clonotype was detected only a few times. The CDR3 reads CASSLLRIKSGQFF. The CDR3 DNA reads as TGTGCCAGCAGTTTACTTCGAATTAAGTCAGGGCAGTTCTTC. This chain joins TRBV28 and TRBJ2-1; D not certain. Per the germline V gene, CDR1 is MDHEN and CDR2 is SYDVKM. This CDR3 region has 14 residues. V dropped 2 bases and J dropped 12 bases, with 17 bases sitting between them.

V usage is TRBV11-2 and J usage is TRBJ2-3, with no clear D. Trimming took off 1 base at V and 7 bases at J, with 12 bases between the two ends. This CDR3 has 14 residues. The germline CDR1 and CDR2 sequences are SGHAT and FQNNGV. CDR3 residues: CASSLAPATYTQYF. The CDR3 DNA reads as TGTGCCAGCAGCTTAGCCCCCGCAACCTATACGCAGTATTTT. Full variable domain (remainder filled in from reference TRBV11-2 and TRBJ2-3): EAGVAQSPRYKIIEKRQSVAFWCNPISGHATLYWYQQILGQGPKLLIQFQNNGVVDDSQLPKDRFSAERLKGVDSTLKIQPAKLEDSAVYLCASSLAPATYTQYFGPGTRLTVL.

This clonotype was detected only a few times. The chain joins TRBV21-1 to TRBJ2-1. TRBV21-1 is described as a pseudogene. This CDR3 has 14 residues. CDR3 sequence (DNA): TGTGCCATGACGAACAGGGGCCCTAACAATGAGCAGTTCTTC. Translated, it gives CAMTNRGPNNEQFF.

In DNA, the CDR3 is TGCGCCAGCAGCTTGTATTTGGGTGAGAGGGCCAAAAACATTCAGTACTTC. Protein: CASSLYLGERAKNIQYF. V and J are TRBV5-1 and TRBJ2-4, with D unclear. V lost 1 base, J lost 1 base, and 15 bases lay in between. The germline V gene has CDR1 SGHRS and CDR2 YFSETQ. This CDR3 contains 17 residues. The entire variable domain, with the rest obtained from reference TRBV5-1 and TRBJ2-4, is as follows: KAGVTQTPRYLIKTRGQQVTLSCSPISGHRSVSWYQQTPGQGLQFLFEYFSETQRNKGNFPGRFSGRQFSNSRSEMNVSTLELGDSALYLCASSLYLGERAKNIQYFGAGTRLSVL.

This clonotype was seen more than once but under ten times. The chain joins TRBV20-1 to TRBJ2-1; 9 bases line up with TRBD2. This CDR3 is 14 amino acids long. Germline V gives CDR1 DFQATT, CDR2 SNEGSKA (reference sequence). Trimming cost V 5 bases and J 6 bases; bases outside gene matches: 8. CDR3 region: CSAPSGTFLNEQFF. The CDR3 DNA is TGCAGTGCTCCTAGCGGGACCTTCCTCAATGAGCAGTTCTTC.

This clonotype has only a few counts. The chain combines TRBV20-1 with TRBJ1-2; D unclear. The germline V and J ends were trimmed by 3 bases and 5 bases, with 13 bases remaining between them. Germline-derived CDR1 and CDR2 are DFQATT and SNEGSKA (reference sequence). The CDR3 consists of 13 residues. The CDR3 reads CSASPGALYGYTF. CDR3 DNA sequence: TGCAGTGCTAGTCCAGGAGCCCTTTATGGCTACACCTTC.

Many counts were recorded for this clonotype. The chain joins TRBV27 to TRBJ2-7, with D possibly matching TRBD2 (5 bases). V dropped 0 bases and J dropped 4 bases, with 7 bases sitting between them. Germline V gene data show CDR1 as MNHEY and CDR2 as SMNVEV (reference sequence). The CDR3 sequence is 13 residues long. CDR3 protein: CASSLSRTYEQYF. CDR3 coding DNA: TGTGCCAGCAGTTTATCGCGGACTTACGAGCAGTACTTC.

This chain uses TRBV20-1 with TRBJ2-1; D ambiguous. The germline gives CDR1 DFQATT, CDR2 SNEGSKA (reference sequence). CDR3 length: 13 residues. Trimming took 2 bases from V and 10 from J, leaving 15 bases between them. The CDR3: CSARRYTTYEQFF. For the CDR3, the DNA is TGCAGTGCTAGAAGATACACAACCTACGAGCAGTTCTTC.

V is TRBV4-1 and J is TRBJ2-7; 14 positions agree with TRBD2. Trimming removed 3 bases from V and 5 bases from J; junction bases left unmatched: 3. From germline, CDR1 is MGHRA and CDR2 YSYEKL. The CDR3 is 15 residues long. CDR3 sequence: CASSQTSGRAHEQYF. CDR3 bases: TGCGCCAGCAGCCAGACTAGCGGGAGGGCCCACGAGCAGTACTTC.